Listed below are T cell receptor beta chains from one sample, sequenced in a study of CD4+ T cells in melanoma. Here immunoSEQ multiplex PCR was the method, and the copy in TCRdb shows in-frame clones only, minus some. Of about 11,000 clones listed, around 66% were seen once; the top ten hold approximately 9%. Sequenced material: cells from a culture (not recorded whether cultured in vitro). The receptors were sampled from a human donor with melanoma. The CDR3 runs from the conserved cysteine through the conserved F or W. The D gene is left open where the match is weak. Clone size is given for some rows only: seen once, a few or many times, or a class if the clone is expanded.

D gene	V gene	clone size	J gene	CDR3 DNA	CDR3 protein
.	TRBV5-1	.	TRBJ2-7	TGCGCCAGCAGCTCGGCCCCACAGGGTACCTACGAGCAGTACTTC	CASSSAPQGTYEQYF
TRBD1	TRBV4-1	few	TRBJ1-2	TGCGCCAGCAGCCAAGGATCGGGACAGGGTAACTATGGCTACACCTTC	CASSQGSGQGNYGYTF
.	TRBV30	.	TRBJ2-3	TGTGCCTGGAGGTCTTCGGCTCTTTTACGGACAGATACGCAGTATTTT	CAWRSSALLRTDTQYF
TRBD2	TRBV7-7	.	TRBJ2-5	TGTGCTAGCAGCCCCGGGTTAGCGGGGGCGCAAGAGACCCAGTACTTC	CASSPGLAGAQETQYF
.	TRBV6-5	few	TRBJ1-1	TGTGCCAGCAGTTACTGGCAGGGCGGTTCGGCTTTCTTT	CASSYWQGGSAFF
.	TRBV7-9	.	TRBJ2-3	TGTGCCAGCAGCGGGTCAGGGAAAGATACGCAGTATTTT	CASSGSGKDTQYF
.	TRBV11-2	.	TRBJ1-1	TGTGCCAGCAGCTTAAAAGGGACGGGTGAAGCTTTCTTT	CASSLKGTGEAFF
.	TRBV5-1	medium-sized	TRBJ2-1	TGCGCCAGCAGCAGCGGGTTCAGCTCCTACAATGAGCAGTTCTTC	CASSSGFSSYNEQFF
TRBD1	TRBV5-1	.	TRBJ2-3	TGCGCCAGCAGCTTGGGTGGACAGGGTCCAGATACGCAGTATTTT	CASSLGGQGPDTQYF
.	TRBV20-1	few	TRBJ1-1	TGCAGTCTTGGGGGGAACACTGAAGCTTTCTTT	CSLGGNTEAFF
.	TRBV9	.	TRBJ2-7	TGTGCCAGCAGCCAAGTTTGGAGGGGGCGCTTGGCCGAGCAGTACTTC	CASSQVWRGRLAEQYF
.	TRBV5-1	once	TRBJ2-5	TGCGCCAGCAGCCCACAAATTCAAGAGACCCAGTACTTC	CASSPQIQETQYF
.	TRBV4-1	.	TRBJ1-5	TGCGCCAGCAGCCAAGACGAACAGGGTCATCAGCCCCAGCATTTT	CASSQDEQGHQPQHF
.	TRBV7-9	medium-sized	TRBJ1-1	TGTGCCAGCAGCTTATCCCTTAGTGAAGCTTTCTTT	CASSLSLSEAFF
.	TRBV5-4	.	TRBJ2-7	TGTGCCAGCAGCTTGGGCCTACCGGGGCAGCTCTACGAGCAGTACTTC	CASSLGLPGQLYEQYF
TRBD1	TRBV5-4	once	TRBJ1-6	TGTGCCAGCAGCTTACCGGGACAGGGATTGGGCAATTCACCCCTCCACTTT	CASSLPGQGLGNSPLHF